This T cell receptor (beta chain) was found in a study of OX40 agonist ivuxolimab in advanced cancers. Study-level results: Certain nonresponding patients likewise had low normalized T-cell clonal expansion. Antigen specificity of clonally expanded peripheral T cells was not established. CD4+ and CD8+ blood T cells expanded clonally by week 6 at 0.1 to 3.0 mg/kg.

CDR3 length: 16 amino acids. With 0 bases removed from V and 0 bases from J, the gap between germline ends came to 9 bases. From germline, CDR1 is SGHKS and CDR2 YYEKEE (reference sequence). Produced via immunoSEQ multiplex PCR; TCRdb's table is partial and in-frame only. The sample comprises fewer than 100,000 clones, over 90% of which are singletons, and roughly 6.5% rests with the top ten. In this sample, this clone turned up once. Its specificity is unknown. The sequencing used CD4+ or CD8+ T cells sorted from blood, collected in a trial of the OX40 agonist ivuxolimab. This chain uses TRBV5-5 with TRBJ2-2; D call uncertain. The receptor's source is an adult with an advanced solid tumor such as melanoma, head and neck, liver or kidney cancer. This CDR3 is CASSLERLANTGELFF. CDR3 sequence (DNA): TGTGCCAGCAGCTTGGAAAGGCTAGCGAACACCGGGGAGCTGTTTTTT.